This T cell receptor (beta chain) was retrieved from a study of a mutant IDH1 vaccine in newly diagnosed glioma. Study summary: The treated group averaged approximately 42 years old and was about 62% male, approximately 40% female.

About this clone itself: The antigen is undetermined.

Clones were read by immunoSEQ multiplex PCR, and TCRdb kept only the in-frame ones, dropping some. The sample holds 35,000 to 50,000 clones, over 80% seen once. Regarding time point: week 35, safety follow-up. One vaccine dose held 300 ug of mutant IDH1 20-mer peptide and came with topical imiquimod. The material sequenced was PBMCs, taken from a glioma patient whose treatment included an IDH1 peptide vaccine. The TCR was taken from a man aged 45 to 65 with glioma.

The CDR3 DNA sequence: TGCAGCGTTGGGGACAGGGAATCGTATGGCTACACCTTC. This translates into CSVGDRESYGYTF. The chain links TRBV29-1 to TRBJ1-2, with TRBD1 matching over 9 bases. The V segment lost 4 bases and the J segment 5 bases; nucleotides outside the gene matches: 5. CDR3 size: 13 residues. Germline CDR1 SQVTM, CDR2 ANQGSEA.